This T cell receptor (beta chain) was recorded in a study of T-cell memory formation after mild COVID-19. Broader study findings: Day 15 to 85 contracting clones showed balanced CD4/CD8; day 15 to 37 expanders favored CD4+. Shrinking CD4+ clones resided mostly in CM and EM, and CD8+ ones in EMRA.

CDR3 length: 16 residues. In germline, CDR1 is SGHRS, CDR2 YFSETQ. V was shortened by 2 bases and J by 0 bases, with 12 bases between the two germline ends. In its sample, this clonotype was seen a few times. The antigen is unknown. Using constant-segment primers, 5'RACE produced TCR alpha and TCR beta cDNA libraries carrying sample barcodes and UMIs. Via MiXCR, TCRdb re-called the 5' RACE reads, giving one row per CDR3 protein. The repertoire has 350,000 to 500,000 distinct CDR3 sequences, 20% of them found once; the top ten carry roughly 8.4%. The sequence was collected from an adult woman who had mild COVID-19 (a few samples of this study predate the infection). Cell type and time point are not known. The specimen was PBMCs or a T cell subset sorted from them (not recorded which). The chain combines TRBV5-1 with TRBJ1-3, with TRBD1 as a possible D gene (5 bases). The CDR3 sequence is CASSFGDRSSGNTIYF. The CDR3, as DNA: TGCGCCAGCAGCTTCGGGGACCGCTCCTCTGGAAACACCATATATTTT. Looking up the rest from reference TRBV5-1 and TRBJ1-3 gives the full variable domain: KAGVTQTPRYLIKTRGQQVTLSCSPISGHRSVSWYQQTPGQGLQFLFEYFSETQRNKGNFPGRFSGRQFSNSRSEMNVSTLELGDSALYLCASSFGDRSSGNTIYFGEGSWLTVV.